This entry lists 21 T cell receptor beta chains sequenced from one sample in a study of cytomegalovirus exposure and HLA in healthy donors. PCR used 60 Vbeta primers and 13 Jbeta primers. Libraries were prepared by immunoSEQ multiplex PCR; TCRdb keeps only in-frame clonotypes and omits some of them. The sample carries about 130,000 clones, about 86% recorded once. Sequencing was performed on PBMCs. These receptors all stem from a man younger than 35 in good health and CMV-seronegative.

The chain uses TRBV12-5 and TRBJ2-5; possible D gene TRBD2, 6 bases. Germline V gene data show CDR1 as LGHNT and CDR2 as FRNRAP. V dropped 7 bases and J dropped 0 bases, with 18 bases sitting between them. The CDR3 extends over 16 amino acids. The CDR3 sequence is CASDPGVAEDQETQYF. CDR3 DNA sequence: TGTGCTAGTGACCCGGGAGTAGCGGAGGACCAAGAGACCCAGTACTTC.

The chain combines TRBV7-3 with TRBJ2-1; D gene uncertain. Trimming left V 2 bases short and J 2 bases short, with 19 bases between. This CDR3 has 18 residues. The germline V gene encodes CDR1 SGHTA and CDR2 FQGTGA. This CDR3 is CASSLAGLPSNPYNEQFF. The CDR3 nucleotides read TGTGCCAGCAGCTTAGCTGGGCTTCCGTCGAATCCCTACAATGAGCAGTTCTTC.

The J gene is TRBJ1-5, the V gene TRBV7-9; tentative D call: TRBD1 (5 bases). Trimming took 1 base from V and 6 from J, leaving 13 bases between them. The CDR3 spans 15 residues. The germline CDR1 and CDR2 sequences are SEHNR and FQNEAQ (reference sequence). CDR3 sequence (DNA): TGTGCCAGCAGCTTAGTCCCGGGGGATGGTCAGCCCCAGCATTTT. It codes for CASSLVPGDGQPQHF.

J is TRBJ1-5 and V is TRBV11-2, with TRBD1 matching 7 bases. Germline V gene data show CDR1 as SGHAT and CDR2 as FQNNGV. The V gene end was trimmed by 5 bases and the J gene end by 4 bases; junction bases not matched to a gene: 5. This CDR3 contains 14 residues. In nucleotides, the CDR3 is TGTGCCAGCAGCCAAGACAGGGAGAATCAGCCCCAGCATTTT. It is translated as CASSQDRENQPQHF.

This rearrangement joins TRBV7-2 to TRBJ2-7; possibly TRBD1 for D (6 bases). Germline V gene lookup returns CDR1 SGHTA and CDR2 FQGNSA. The CDR3 is made up of 16 amino acids. V dropped 2 bases and J dropped 0 bases, with 14 bases sitting between them. The CDR3, as DNA: TGTGCCAGCAGCTTATTTAGTACAGGGATCTCCTACGAGCAGTACTTC. Amino acids: CASSLFSTGISYEQYF.

This clone is a singleton in its sample. The gene calls are TRBV6-6 and TRBJ2-1; 9 bases agree with TRBD2. Germline-derived CDR1 and CDR2 are MNHNY and SVGAGI (reference sequence). The CDR3 is 15 amino acids. Trimming removed 5 bases from V and 7 bases from J; junction bases left unmatched: 9. The CDR3 sequence: CASSPGRTSGNEQFF. CDR3 sequence (DNA): TGTGCCAGCAGTCCGGGGAGAACTAGCGGGAATGAGCAGTTCTTC.

This clone showed up just once. The chain employs TRBV29-1 and TRBJ1-1; possibly TRBD1 for D (6 bases). The V end lost 4 bases, the J end lost 1 base, and 16 bases lay between the germline ends. CDR3 size: 15 residues. CDR1 and CDR2 from the germline V gene are SQVTM and ANQGSEA. CDR3 sequence: CSVGGNRVWNTEAFF. CDR3 nucleotide sequence: TGCAGCGTTGGAGGAAACAGGGTATGGAACACTGAAGCTTTCTTT.

V and J are TRBV30 and TRBJ1-2; D ambiguous. Between the trimmed V and J ends, which lost 1 base and 8 bases, there was a span of 11 bases. The CDR3 covers 12 residues. Germline V lookup: CDR1 GTSNPN, CDR2 SVGIG (reference sequence). In DNA, the CDR3 is TGTGCCTGGAGTGGCTCCACTTACGGCTACACCTTC. This encodes CAWSGSTYGYTF.

The gene calls are TRBV5-1 and TRBJ2-1; a weak D match, TRBD2 (6 bases). The germline V gene has CDR1 SGHRS and CDR2 YFSETQ. V lost 1 base and J 8 bases, leaving 13 bases between the germline ends. CDR3 size: 14 residues. The CDR3 nucleotides are TGCGCCAGCAGCTTGTCACAGCCGGGGGATGAGCAGTTCTTC. Its translation is CASSLSQPGDEQFF.

The chain links TRBV27 to TRBJ2-1; 9 nucleotides agree with TRBD2. This CDR3 has 20 residues. CDR1 and CDR2 from the germline V gene are MNHEY and SMNVEV (reference sequence). With 0 bases clipped from V and 4 bases from J, the junction kept 16 bases outside the gene matches. The CDR3 nucleotides read TGTGCCAGCAGTTTATCGCGGGGGGGCACCTGGGCAGGTCTATACAATGAGCAGTTCTTC. This codes for CASSLSRGGTWAGLYNEQFF.

J is TRBJ2-3 and V is TRBV28; a weak D match, TRBD1 (5 bases). The CDR3 length is 16 residues. Trimming took 5 bases from V and 0 from J, leaving 15 bases between them. CDR1 MDHEN and CDR2 SYDVKM come from the germline V gene. In nucleotides, the CDR3 is TGTGCCAGCAGTATGCGACAGTGGCTTAGCACAGATACGCAGTATTTT. Protein: CASSMRQWLSTDTQYF. Together with reference TRBV28 and TRBJ2-3, the CDR3 gives the full variable domain: DVKVTQSSRYLVKRTGEKVFLECVQDMDHENMFWYRQDPGLGLRLIYFSYDVKMKEKGDIPEGYSVSREKKERFSLILESASTNQTSMYLCASSMRQWLSTDTQYFGPGTRLTVL.

The gene calls are TRBV6-1 and TRBJ2-2, with 8 bases lining up with TRBD2. The CDR3 is made up of 16 amino acids. Per the germline V gene, CDR1 is MNHNS and CDR2 is SASEGT. V shed 2 bases and J 5 bases; nucleotides not matched to a gene: 7. In DNA, the CDR3 is TGTGCCAGCAGTGAAACGGGGGGGGCCCCAACCGGGGAGCTGTTTTTT. It specifies CASSETGGAPTGELFF.

The CDR3 DNA reads as TGTGCCAGTAGTATTGGGCAGGGGGCATTTGAGCCCCAGCATTTT. Its translation: CASSIGQGAFEPQHF. This chain links TRBV19 with TRBJ1-5; 8 nucleotides align to TRBD1. Germline V gene lookup returns CDR1 LNHDA and CDR2 SQIVND (reference sequence). The trim removed 3 bases at V and 8 bases at J, leaving 9 bases unmatched. The CDR3 is made up of 15 amino acids.

This clone has only a few counts. The rearrangement links TRBV2 to TRBJ1-2; D unclear. The CDR3 length is 14 residues. Trimming stripped 4 bases from V and 0 bases from J, with 9 bases between. The germline CDR1 and CDR2 sequences are SNHLY and FYNNEI. The CDR3 nucleotides are TGTGCCAGCAGTGCCCGTACTGCTAACTATGGCTACACCTTC. It specifies CASSARTANYGYTF.

V is TRBV29-1 and J is TRBJ2-1; TRBD2 aligns across 8 bases. V was clipped by 4 bases and J by 8 bases; unmatched bases: 7. The CDR3 has 13 residues. Germline lookup yields CDR1 SQVTM and CDR2 ANQGSEA. The CDR3 DNA reads as TGCAGCGTTGCGAAGGGACTAGGCTATGAGCAGTTCTTC. It yields the protein CSVAKGLGYEQFF.

The chain combines TRBV30 with TRBJ1-1; D perhaps matches TRBD1 (6 bases). Germline V CDR1 and CDR2: GTSNPN, SVGIG (reference sequence). This CDR3 has 11 amino acids. Trimming removed 4 bases at V and 10 bases at J, with 13 bases between. The CDR3 sequence is CAWTRGGVAFF. DNA of the CDR3: TGTGCCTGGACCCGAGGGGGGGTAGCTTTCTTT.

The chain employs TRBV5-6 and TRBJ2-1; D perhaps matches TRBD2 (5 bases). CDR1 and CDR2 (germline): SGHDT, YYEEEE. Trimming left V 5 bases short and J 14 bases short, with 14 bases between. The CDR3 consists of 11 residues. The CDR3 here is CASSALGHEFF. The CDR3 coding sequence is TGTGCCAGCAGTGCACTAGGCCACGAGTTCTTC.

The chain recombines TRBV7-7 with TRBJ2-5; TRBD1 matches 9 bases. The CDR3 consists of 14 residues. Germline values: CDR1 SSHAT, CDR2 FNYEAQ (reference sequence). V gave up 8 bases and J gave up 5 bases; unmatched junction bases: 9. The CDR3 loop is CASGKTGGGETQYF. CDR3 nucleotides: TGTGCCAGCGGAAAGACAGGGGGTGGGGAGACCCAGTACTTC.

V is TRBV5-1 and J is TRBJ1-5; D is uncertain. The CDR3 contains 16 residues. V was pared by 0 bases and J by 2 bases, with 12 bases between. The germline V gene encodes CDR1 SGHRS and CDR2 YFSETQ. Here the CDR3 reads CASSLGPGLGNQPQHF. As DNA, the CDR3 is TGCGCCAGCAGCTTGGGTCCGGGTTTGGGCAATCAGCCCCAGCATTTT.

The chain recombines TRBV5-8 with TRBJ1-2; D possibly corresponds to TRBD1 (6 bases). The germline V and J ends were trimmed by 4 bases and 5 bases, with 12 bases remaining between them. The V gene's germline CDR1 is SGHTS and CDR2 YDEGEE. CDR3 length: 13 amino acids. CDR3 amino acids: CASSVGGPYGYTF. Here the CDR3 DNA reads TGTGCCAGCAGCGTCGGGGGGCCGTATGGCTACACCTTC.

The chain is built from TRBV25-1 and TRBJ1-3; D remains unclear. The CDR3 is 13 amino acids. Germline V lookup: CDR1 MGHDK, CDR2 SYGVNS. V was pared by 5 bases and J by 4 bases, with 9 bases between. CDR3 bases: TGTGCCAGCAGTTCCCCGGTCGGAAACACCATATATTTT. Encoded protein: CASSSPVGNTIYF.